The 30 T cell receptor beta chains below come from one sample, sequenced in a study of T cell changes during pregnancy in multiple sclerosis. TCRdb's copy holds only in-frame clones and misses some; the assay was immunoSEQ multiplex PCR. The top ten hold approximately 6.3% of the sample, which has tens of thousands of clones, 88% seen once. This sample comprised CD8+ T cells from peripheral blood mononuclear cells, obtained after pregnancy. The receptor source for this set is a female donor in good health, enrolled as a control in a pregnancy study.

This chain links TRBV4-3 with TRBJ1-1, with a weak D call TRBD1 (5 bases). The V and J ends lost 4 bases and 11 bases respectively, with 11 bases between them. There are 11 residues in the CDR3. CDR1 is LGHNA, CDR2 YSLEER, per germline. Written as DNA, the CDR3 is TGCGCCAGCAGCCGACCAGGGAAGGCTTTCTTT. Protein product: CASSRPGKAFF.

By frequency in the sample, this clone is medium-sized (0.01 to 0.1%). The rearrangement links TRBV4-3 to TRBJ1-1; 8 bases agree with TRBD1. The CDR3 is 15 amino acids. In germline, CDR1 is LGHNA, CDR2 YSLEER. With V trimmed by 2 bases and J by 4 bases, 6 bases remained unmatched. CDR3 DNA sequence: TGCGCCAGCAGCCAACAGACAGGGGCCGGCACTGAAGCTTTCTTT. Translating it yields CASSQQTGAGTEAFF.

This chain uses TRBV27 with TRBJ2-1, with 9 bases lining up with TRBD1. CDR1 and CDR2 (germline): MNHEY, SMNVEV (reference sequence). The CDR3 totals 16 residues. Losses at the gene ends were 11 bases for V and 6 bases for J; bases not matched to a gene: 17. The DNA for the CDR3 is TGTGCCGCAGGATGGCCGGGACAGGGAATCCGCAATGAGCAGTTCTTC. It translates to CAAGWPGQGIRNEQFF.

V and J are TRBV5-6 and TRBJ1-5, with TRBD1 identical over 7 bases. The CDR3 runs 14 residues. Germline V lookup: CDR1 SGHDT, CDR2 YYEEEE. With 4 bases clipped from V and 3 bases from J, the junction kept 4 bases outside the gene matches. CDR3 DNA sequence: TGTGCCAGCAGCATAGACAGGGACAATCAGCCCCAGCATTTT. Its translation is CASSIDRDNQPQHF.

CDR3 loop: CASSSGTPGQGIIAFF. As DNA, the CDR3 is TGTGCCAGCAGCTCGGGTACCCCGGGACAGGGGATTATCGCTTTCTTT. The chain joins TRBV5-4 to TRBJ1-1; 10 bases align to TRBD1. CDR3 size: 16 residues. V lost 3 bases and J lost 11; bases outside the gene matches: 16. Germline lookup yields CDR1 SGHNT and CDR2 YYREEE (reference sequence). Together with reference TRBV5-4 and TRBJ1-1, the CDR3 gives the full variable domain: ETGVTQSPTHLIKTRGQQVTLRCSSQSGHNTVSWYQQALGQGPQFIFQYYREEENGRGNFPPRFSGLQFPNYSSELNVNALELDDSALYLCASSSGTPGQGIIAFFGQGTRLTVV.

The J gene is TRBJ2-7, the V gene TRBV5-8; D gene unclear. The germline gives CDR1 SGHTS, CDR2 YDEGEE. This CDR3 has 15 residues. V lost 3 bases and J 0 bases, leaving 13 bases between the germline ends. The CDR3, as DNA: TGTGCCAGCAGCTGGTCCTACTCGAGCTCCTACGAGCAGTACTTC. Residues: CASSWSYSSSYEQYF.

The rearrangement joins TRBV9 to TRBJ2-7, with unresolved D. The CDR3 extends over 12 amino acids. V lost 5 bases and J lost 3, with 9 bases in between. Germline V gene lookup returns CDR1 SGDLS and CDR2 YYNGEE. CDR3 bases: TGTGCCAGCAGTGAATCAGGCTACGAGCAGTACTTC. Translation: CASSESGYEQYF.

The chain joins TRBV6-5 to TRBJ1-2; 12 bases align to TRBD1. Germline CDR1 reads MNHEY; CDR2 reads SVGAGI. The CDR3 extends over 15 amino acids. V was clipped by 2 bases and J by 8 bases; unmatched bases: 6. CDR3 sequence reads: CASSYAGQGADGYTF. The CDR3 DNA sequence: TGTGCCAGCAGTTACGCGGGACAGGGGGCGGACGGCTACACCTTC.

There are a few counts of this clone. The chain uses TRBV5-1 and TRBJ1-1, with a possible D match to TRBD1 (5 bases). Trimming cost V 0 bases and J 8 bases, with 5 bases left between them. The CDR3 is made up of 11 amino acids. The germline V gene encodes CDR1 SGHRS and CDR2 YFSETQ. The DNA for the CDR3 is TGCGCCAGCAGCTTGGGGACAGAAGCTTTCTTT. It encodes CASSLGTEAFF.

The V and J genes are TRBV11-2 and TRBJ1-1, with 11 positions matching TRBD1. V lost 3 bases, J lost 4 bases, and 10 bases stayed unmatched. Germline assignment: CDR1 SGHAT and CDR2 FQNNGV. This CDR3 comprises 17 residues. DNA for the CDR3: TGTGCCAGCAGCTTCGGCTTTGGGACAGGGGGGTCCACTGAAGCTTTCTTT. This gives the protein CASSFGFGTGGSTEAFF. The full variable domain, completed using reference TRBV11-2 and TRBJ1-1, is EAGVAQSPRYKIIEKRQSVAFWCNPISGHATLYWYQQILGQGPKLLIQFQNNGVVDDSQLPKDRFSAERLKGVDSTLKIQPAKLEDSAVYLCASSFGFGTGGSTEAFFGQGTRLTVV.

V usage is TRBV27 and J usage is TRBJ2-1; the D is unclear. V lost 5 bases and J 8 bases, leaving 10 bases between the germline ends. The CDR3 runs 12 residues. Germline lookup yields CDR1 MNHEY and CDR2 SMNVEV (reference sequence). CDR3 bases: TGTGCCAGCAGTCCTCCCGGTGATGAGCAGTTCTTC. Encoded protein: CASSPPGDEQFF.

The chain has TRBV25-1 and TRBJ2-7, with D unclear. Trimming took 2 bases from V and 2 from J, leaving 7 bases between them. The CDR3 is 13 residues long. CDR1 and CDR2 from the germline V gene are MGHDK and SYGVNS. The CDR3 loop is CASSEIQAYEQYF. The CDR3 DNA is TGTGCCAGCAGTGAAATCCAGGCCTACGAGCAGTACTTC.

The V call is TRBV11-2, the J call TRBJ1-5, with D maybe TRBD1 (6 bases). The CDR3 consists of 16 residues. Trimming left V 1 base short and J 7 bases short, with 17 bases between. CDR1 SGHAT and CDR2 FQNNGV come from the germline V gene. The CDR3 DNA sequence: TGTGCCAGCAGCTTAGGCAAGACAGGTGGAAGGCAGCCCCAGCATTTT. As protein: CASSLGKTGGRQPQHF.

The J gene is TRBJ2-1, the V gene TRBV18; 9 bases map to TRBD2. CDR1 is KGHSH and CDR2 is LQKENI in the germline V gene. Germline trimming cut 3 bases from V and 9 bases from J; bases unmatched to any gene: 9. The CDR3 runs to 15 residues. CDR3 coding DNA: TGTGCCAGCTCACCCCCGGCGGGGGGGCCGAGTGAGCAGTTCTTC. Protein: CASSPPAGGPSEQFF. Based on the CDR3 plus reference TRBV18 and TRBJ2-1, the full variable domain is NAGVMQNPRHLVRRRGQEARLRCSPMKGHSHVYWYRQLPEEGLKFMVYLQKENIIDESGMPKERFSAEFPKEGPSILRIQQVVRGDSAAYFCASSPPAGGPSEQFFGPGTRLTVL.

CDR3: CARQGTNEAFF. The CDR3 DNA reads TGTGCCCGGCAGGGGACGAATGAAGCTTTCTTT. V and J are TRBV30 and TRBJ1-1, with TRBD1 as a possible D gene (6 bases). From germline, CDR1 is GTSNPN and CDR2 SVGIG (reference sequence). This CDR3 spans 11 amino acids. The V gene lost 8 bases and the J gene lost 7 bases, with 14 bases spanning the gap.

The gene calls are TRBV4-3 and TRBJ1-2, with 9 nucleotides matching TRBD1. Germline V CDR1 and CDR2: LGHNA, YSLEER. This CDR3 region has 18 residues. The J segment lost 4 bases and the V segment lost 0 bases, leaving 12 bases of the junction unmatched. In nucleotides, the CDR3 is TGCGCCAGCAGCCAAGAGCGGGACAGGGTGCTCTTACCCTATGGCTACACCTTC. It is translated as CASSQERDRVLLPYGYTF.

The chain uses TRBV7-9 and TRBJ1-5; D might be TRBD1 (6 bases). This CDR3 is built from 13 residues. V was clipped by 6 bases and J by 7 bases, with 13 bases between them. In germline, CDR1 is SEHNR, CDR2 FQNEAQ (reference sequence). The CDR3 sequence is CASRKGGNQPQHF. CDR3 bases: TGTGCCAGCAGAAAAGGGGGAAACCAGCCCCAGCATTTT.

This clone came up many times. CDR3 sequence: CASSFGTGSYEQYF. The CDR3 DNA sequence: TGTGCCAGCAGCTTCGGGACAGGCAGTTACGAGCAGTACTTC. The chain joins TRBV11-2 to TRBJ2-7; 8 bases line up with TRBD1. Germline V gene data show CDR1 as SGHAT and CDR2 as FQNNGV. The CDR3 is 14 amino acids. Trimming at V came to 3 bases and at J to 4 bases, leaving 5 bases not matched to a gene.

The chain combines TRBV7-9 with TRBJ2-5; a possible D gene is TRBD1 (6 bases). Trimming left V 4 bases short and J 6 bases short, with 15 bases between. Germline CDR1 SEHNR, CDR2 FQNEAQ (reference sequence). This CDR3 comprises 14 residues. CDR3: CASSSSYREQTQYF. The DNA for the CDR3 is TGTGCCAGCAGCTCATCATACAGGGAGCAGACCCAGTACTTC.

This clone has only one observation. J is TRBJ2-5 and V is TRBV7-9; 9 positions agree with TRBD1. Germline trimming cut 2 bases from V and 4 bases from J; bases unmatched to any gene: 5. The CDR3 length is 15 residues. The germline gives CDR1 SEHNR, CDR2 FQNEAQ (reference sequence). Here the CDR3 reads CASSLPSGQGETQYF. The CDR3, as DNA: TGTGCCAGCAGCTTACCATCGGGACAGGGAGAGACCCAGTACTTC.

The chain carries TRBV2 and TRBJ2-1, with a weak D call TRBD2 (5 bases). The CDR3 runs to 13 residues. V dropped 7 bases and J dropped 9 bases, with 16 bases sitting between them. The germline gives CDR1 SNHLY, CDR2 FYNNEI. In nucleotides, the CDR3 is TGTGCCAGCAACACCGGAGGCGATAGTGAGCAGTTCTTC. Translated: CASNTGGDSEQFF.

This clone has just one count. V is TRBV2 and J is TRBJ1-5; 7 bases map to TRBD1. The V segment lost 7 bases and the J segment 2 bases; nucleotides outside the gene matches: 5. This CDR3 is built from 14 residues. Germline CDR1 is SNHLY and CDR2 is FYNNEI. In DNA form, the CDR3 reads TGTGCCAGCAAGGGGGCTTGGGGCAATCAGCCCCAGCATTTT. It codes for CASKGAWGNQPQHF. The complete variable domain, with remaining parts taken from reference TRBV2 and TRBJ1-5, reads EPEVTQTPSHQVTQMGQEVILRCVPISNHLYFYWYRQILGQKVEFLVSFYNNEISEKSEIFDDQFSVERPDGSNFTLKIRSTKLEDSAMYFCASKGAWGNQPQHFGDGTRLSIL.

The rearrangement links TRBV4-2 to TRBJ1-1; D remains ambiguous. The length of the CDR3 is 15 residues. V was shortened by 1 base and J by 4 bases, with 13 bases between the two germline ends. Looked up from germline, CDR1 is LGHNA and CDR2 is YNFKEQ. The CDR3 spells CASSQARGEATEAFF. For the CDR3, the DNA is TGTGCCAGCAGCCAAGCGCGGGGAGAGGCCACTGAAGCTTTCTTT.

V usage is TRBV5-1 and J usage is TRBJ2-1, with D maybe TRBD2 (6 bases). Trimming removed 4 bases at V and 2 bases at J, with 10 bases between. This CDR3 contains 14 residues. In germline, CDR1 is SGHRS, CDR2 YFSETQ. CDR3 DNA sequence: TGCGCCAGCAGCCCCTGGGGGGCCTACAATGAGCAGTTCTTC. It encodes CASSPWGAYNEQFF.

J is TRBJ2-2 and V is TRBV9; D gene ambiguous. Trimming took off 3 bases at V and 2 bases at J, with 2 bases between the two ends. In germline, CDR1 is SGDLS, CDR2 YYNGEE. The CDR3 has 12 amino acids. Written as DNA, the CDR3 is TGTGCCAGCAGCGCAAACACCGGGGAGCTGTTTTTT. This codes for CASSANTGELFF. The full variable domain, completed using reference TRBV9 and TRBJ2-2, is DSGVTQTPKHLITATGQRVTLRCSPRSGDLSVYWYQQSLDQGLQFLIQYYNGEERAKGNILERFSAQQFPDLHSELNLSSLELGDSALYFCASSANTGELFFGEGSRLTVL.

This rearrangement joins TRBV25-1 to TRBJ1-2; tentatively, D is TRBD1 (6 bases). Per germline, CDR1 MGHDK and CDR2 SYGVNS. The CDR3 covers 14 residues. The V gene lost 2 bases and the J gene lost 7 bases, with 14 bases spanning the gap. DNA of the CDR3: TGTGCCAGCAGTGAAGACGGGGGGCAGAGTGGCTACACCTTC. This encodes CASSEDGGQSGYTF.

This chain uses TRBV7-8 with TRBJ2-1; TRBD2 aligns across 11 bases. The germline V gene has CDR1 SGHVS and CDR2 FQNEAQ. The CDR3 spans 15 residues. Unmatched junction bases numbered 10, after V lost 6 bases and J lost 9 bases. The CDR3 sequence is CASSFSGGANGEQFF. The DNA of the CDR3 is TGTGCCAGCAGTTTTAGCGGGGGGGCTAACGGTGAGCAGTTCTTC.

In this sample, this clone turned up once. The gene calls are TRBV2 and TRBJ1-5; TRBD1 agrees at 9 bases. Germline V gene sequence: CDR1 SNHLY, CDR2 FYNNEI. V lost 8 bases, J lost 4 bases, and 9 bases stayed unmatched. CDR3 length: 15 residues. CDR3 nucleotides: TGTGCCAGCCGCCCTGGACAGGGGCCTAATCAGCCCCAGCATTTT. This translates into CASRPGQGPNQPQHF. The full variable domain, its missing parts supplied by reference TRBV2 and TRBJ1-5, is EPEVTQTPSHQVTQMGQEVILRCVPISNHLYFYWYRQILGQKVEFLVSFYNNEISEKSEIFDDQFSVERPDGSNFTLKIRSTKLEDSAMYFCASRPGQGPNQPQHFGDGTRLSIL.

V and J are TRBV4-3 and TRBJ2-7, with TRBD1 identical over 9 bases. Germline assignment: CDR1 LGHNA and CDR2 YSLEER. J lost 5 bases, V lost 1 base, and 12 bases had no gene match. The CDR3 is 17 residues long. In DNA form, the CDR3 reads TGCGCCAGCAGCCAAGGGGTGCCGGGACAGGGACTGGACGAGCAGTACTTC. Translation gives CASSQGVPGQGLDEQYF.

The rearrangement links TRBV7-6 to TRBJ2-7, with D possibly TRBD2 on 6 matching bases. Trimming removed 5 bases at V and 3 bases at J, with 17 bases between. Germline-derived CDR1 and CDR2 are SGHVS and FNYEAQ. The CDR3 sequence is 15 residues long. CDR3 residues: CASSPRGSGYYEQYF. Here the CDR3 DNA reads TGTGCCAGCAGCCCTCGAGGCAGCGGGTACTACGAGCAGTACTTC.